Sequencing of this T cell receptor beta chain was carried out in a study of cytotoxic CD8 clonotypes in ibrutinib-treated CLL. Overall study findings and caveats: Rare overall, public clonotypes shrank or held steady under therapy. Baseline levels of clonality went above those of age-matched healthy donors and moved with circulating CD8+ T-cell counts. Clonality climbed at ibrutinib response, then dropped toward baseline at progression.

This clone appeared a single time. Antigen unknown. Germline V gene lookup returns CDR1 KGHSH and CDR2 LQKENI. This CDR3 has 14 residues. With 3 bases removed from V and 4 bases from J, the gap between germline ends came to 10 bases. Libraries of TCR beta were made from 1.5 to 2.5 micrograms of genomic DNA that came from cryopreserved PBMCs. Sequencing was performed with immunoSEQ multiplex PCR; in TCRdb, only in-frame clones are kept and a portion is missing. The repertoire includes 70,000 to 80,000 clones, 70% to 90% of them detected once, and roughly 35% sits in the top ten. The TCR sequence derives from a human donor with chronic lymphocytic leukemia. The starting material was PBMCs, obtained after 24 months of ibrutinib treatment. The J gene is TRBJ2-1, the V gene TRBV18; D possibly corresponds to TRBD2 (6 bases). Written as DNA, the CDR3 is TGTGCCAGCTCACCCGAGGGACTTTACAATGAGCAGTTCTTC. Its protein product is CASSPEGLYNEQFF. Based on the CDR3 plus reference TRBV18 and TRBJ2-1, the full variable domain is NAGVMQNPRHLVRRRGQEARLRCSPMKGHSHVYWYRQLPEEGLKFMVYLQKENIIDESGMPKERFSAEFPKEGPSILRIQQVVRGDSAAYFCASSPEGLYNEQFFGPGTRLTVL.